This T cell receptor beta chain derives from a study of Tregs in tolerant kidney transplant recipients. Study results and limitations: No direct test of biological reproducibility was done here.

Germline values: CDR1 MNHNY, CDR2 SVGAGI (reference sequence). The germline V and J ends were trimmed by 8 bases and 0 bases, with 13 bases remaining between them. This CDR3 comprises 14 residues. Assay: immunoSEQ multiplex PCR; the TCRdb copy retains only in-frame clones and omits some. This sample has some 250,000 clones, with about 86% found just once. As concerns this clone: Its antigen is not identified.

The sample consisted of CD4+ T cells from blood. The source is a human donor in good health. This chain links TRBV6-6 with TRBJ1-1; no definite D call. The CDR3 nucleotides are TGTGCCAGCCAGCGTACAATGATGAACACTGAAGCTTTCTTT. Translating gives CASQRTMMNTEAFF.